The 13 T cell receptor beta chains reported below all come from one sample, sequenced in a study of blood T cell repertoires in COVID-19. The repertoire was sequenced with immunoSEQ multiplex PCR; TCRdb's copy has only in-frame clones and lacks some. Of about 380,000 clones listed, around 85% are singletons. The sequenced material came from peripheral blood. Source of these receptors: a young woman with acute or convalescent COVID-19.

The chain combines TRBV2 with TRBJ2-1; D not certain. V dropped 2 bases and J dropped 6 bases, with 8 bases sitting between them. Germline-derived CDR1 and CDR2 are SNHLY and FYNNEI. The CDR3 consists of 13 residues. The CDR3 region is CASSETTTNEQFF. CDR3 in DNA: TGTGCCAGCAGTGAAACAACTACCAATGAGCAGTTCTTC. Full variable domain (rest looked up from reference TRBV2 and TRBJ2-1): EPEVTQTPSHQVTQMGQEVILRCVPISNHLYFYWYRQILGQKVEFLVSFYNNEISEKSEIFDDQFSVERPDGSNFTLKIRSTKLEDSAMYFCASSETTTNEQFFGPGTRLTVL.

The chain employs TRBV2 and TRBJ1-5; D is uncertain. The germline V and J ends were trimmed by 9 bases and 7 bases, with 16 bases remaining between them. The CDR3 has 13 residues. Germline V gene sequence: CDR1 SNHLY, CDR2 FYNNEI. In DNA form, the CDR3 reads TGTGCCAGTCGGGGAAGCTCCGAACAGCCCCAGCATTTT. Translated: CASRGSSEQPQHF.

This clone was observed once. The CDR3 bases are TGTGCCAGCAGCCGCGCAGGGAAAGCTTTCTTT. Amino acid sequence: CASSRAGKAFF. This chain links TRBV3-1 (or the pseudogene TRBV3-2) with TRBJ1-1; weak D call: TRBD1 (5 bases). The ends were cut back, 4 bases at V and 9 bases at J, with 9 bases in the middle. This CDR3 region has 11 residues. Germline values: CDR1 LGHDT, CDR2 YNNKEL (reference sequence).

The V gene is TRBV5-8, the J gene TRBJ1-2; tentative D call: TRBD1 (5 bases). The V gene lost 4 bases and the J gene lost 4 bases, with 14 bases spanning the gap. The germline gives CDR1 SGHTS, CDR2 YDEGEE. This CDR3 is built from 14 residues. The CDR3 spells CASSPGGVRYGYTF. DNA of the CDR3: TGTGCCAGCAGCCCCGGAGGGGTTCGCTATGGCTACACCTTC.

The chain employs TRBV28 and TRBJ2-6; 10 positions match TRBD1. This CDR3 comprises 14 residues. V lost 9 bases, J lost 8 bases, and 7 bases stayed unmatched. Germline values: CDR1 MDHEN, CDR2 SYDVKM. This chain's CDR3 is CASGTGQGTNVLTF. In DNA, the CDR3 is TGTGCCAGTGGGACGGGACAGGGGACCAACGTCCTGACTTTC.

V gene TRBV19 combines with J gene TRBJ2-7; no reliable D call. CDR3 size: 13 residues. CDR1 and CDR2 (germline): LNHDA, SQIVND (reference sequence). V lost 4 bases and J 6 bases, leaving 13 bases between the germline ends. This chain's CDR3 is CASSKQISREQYF. As DNA, the CDR3 is TGTGCCAGTAGTAAGCAAATCTCCCGCGAGCAGTACTTC.

J is TRBJ1-2 and V is TRBV3-1 (or the pseudogene TRBV3-2); no clear D gene. Germline V gene data show CDR1 as LGHDT and CDR2 as YNNKEL (reference sequence). The length of the CDR3 is 13 residues. V dropped 0 bases and J dropped 4 bases, with 6 bases sitting between them. The CDR3 region has the DNA TGTGCCAGCAGCCAAGAAGACACCTATGGCTACACCTTC. As protein: CASSQEDTYGYTF.

The J gene is TRBJ2-1, the V gene TRBV28; TRBD1 agrees at 7 bases. Germline CDR1 MDHEN, CDR2 SYDVKM. The junction had 4 bases not matched to a gene; V was cut back by 5 bases and J by 0 bases. The CDR3 is 15 amino acids. The CDR3 loop reads CASSPTGSSYNEQFF. DNA of the CDR3: TGTGCCAGCAGTCCGACAGGGAGCTCCTACAATGAGCAGTTCTTC.

The genes are TRBV9 and TRBJ1-4, with 9 bases that match TRBD1. V shed 4 bases and J 5 bases; nucleotides not matched to a gene: 6. CDR1 is SGDLS, CDR2 YYNGEE, per germline. The CDR3 extends over 15 amino acids. CDR3 protein: CASSISGTGNEKLFF. The CDR3 nucleotides read TGTGCCAGCAGCATCTCCGGGACAGGGAATGAAAAACTGTTTTTT. The entire variable domain, with the rest obtained from reference TRBV9 and TRBJ1-4, is as follows: DSGVTQTPKHLITATGQRVTLRCSPRSGDLSVYWYQQSLDQGLQFLIQYYNGEERAKGNILERFSAQQFPDLHSELNLSSLELGDSALYFCASSISGTGNEKLFFGSGTQLSVL.

The chain couples TRBV9 to TRBJ1-2; 9 bases are a match to TRBD1. This CDR3 is built from 13 residues. Trimming cost V 5 bases and J 4 bases; bases outside gene matches: 3. The germline V gene encodes CDR1 SGDLS and CDR2 YYNGEE. CDR3 sequence: CASRGQGGYGYTF. The CDR3 bases are TGTGCCAGCAGGGGACAGGGAGGCTATGGCTACACCTTC.

V and J are TRBV21-1 and TRBJ1-5; TRBD1, as called in the table, went unchecked against the DNA. TRBV21-1 is noted as a pseudogene. There are 20 residues in the CDR3. The CDR3 sequence is CASSKALSCRSQGAFQPQHF. DNA for the CDR3: TGTGCCAGCAGCAAAGCGCTTTCGTGCCGTAGTCAGGGGGCTTTTCAGCCCCAGCATTTT.

The chain recombines TRBV10-1 with TRBJ1-5; a possible D gene is TRBD1 (5 bases). The CDR3 is 13 amino acids. Germline V gives CDR1 WNHNN, CDR2 SYGVQD (reference sequence). The ends were cut back, 3 bases at V and 3 bases at J, with 6 bases in the middle. The CDR3 loop reads CASSEQVNQPQHF. The DNA of the CDR3 is TGCGCCAGCAGTGAACAGGTCAATCAGCCCCAGCATTTT.

This chain joins TRBV7-9 and TRBJ2-5; TRBD1 agrees at 10 bases. The CDR3 extends over 16 amino acids. Germline lookup yields CDR1 SEHNR and CDR2 FQNEAQ (reference sequence). J was trimmed by 5 bases and V by 4 bases; bases with no gene match: 10. CDR3 residues: CASSSIRDRGWETQYF. The CDR3 bases are TGTGCCAGCAGCTCAATCCGGGACAGGGGATGGGAGACCCAGTACTTC. Filled out from reference TRBV7-9 and TRBJ2-5, the complete variable domain reads DTGVSQNPRHKITKRGQNVTFRCDPISEHNRLYWYRQTLGQGPEFLTYFQNEAQLEKSRLLSDRFSAERPKGSFSTLEIQRTEQGDSAMYLCASSSIRDRGWETQYFGPGTRLLVL.